One sample yielded the 28 T cell receptor beta chains listed below, sequenced in a study of T cells after yellow fever vaccination (dated by TCRdb to the late 2010s). Libraries came from 5' RACE. TCRdb names Illumina NovaSeq 6000 as the instrument used. TCRdb redid the processing of the public reads, applying fastp at Q25 and MiXCR, and retained in-frame beta chains. Records with the same CDR3 protein are collapsed into one entry carrying the most frequent genes and DNA. Across this sample there are 400,000 or so distinct CDR3 sequences, with around 20% seen only once. The ten largest clonotypes hold 18% of the sample. The sample's treatment or condition label, decoded: live attenuated yellow fever vaccine strain. This material consisted of PBMCs, taken before the yellow fever booster vaccination. These receptors were taken from a man younger than 35 who received the YFV17D yellow fever vaccine.

The gene calls are TRBV12-3 or TRBV12-4 and TRBJ2-7; 8 positions match TRBD1. V gave up 5 bases and J gave up 6 bases; unmatched junction bases: 6. The CDR3 sequence is 13 residues long. The DNA for the CDR3 is TGTGCCAGCAGTCAGCAGGGGGCTAGCGAGCAGTACGTC. It yields the protein CASSQQGASEQYV.

The rearrangement links TRBV5-4 to TRBJ1-3; D is uncertain. V was clipped by 3 bases and J by 3 bases, with 13 bases between them. Looked up from germline, CDR1 is SGHNT and CDR2 is YYREEE (reference sequence). The CDR3 is made up of 15 amino acids. The CDR3 sequence: CASSSRTTGGNTIYF. CDR3 coding DNA: TGTGCCAGCAGCTCAAGGACCACCGGTGGAAACACCATATATTTT. Based on the CDR3 plus reference TRBV5-4 and TRBJ1-3, the full variable domain is ETGVTQSPTHLIKTRGQQVTLRCSSQSGHNTVSWYQQALGQGPQFIFQYYREEENGRGNFPPRFSGLQFPNYSSELNVNALELDDSALYLCASSSRTTGGNTIYFGEGSWLTVV.

This clonotype was counted only a few times. V usage is TRBV5-1 and J usage is TRBJ2-3; TRBD1 matches 7 bases. Germline-derived CDR1 and CDR2 are SGHRS and YFSETQ. V trimming: 4 bases; J trimming: 2 bases; junction bases outside the gene matches: 7. The CDR3 loop spans 15 amino acids. The CDR3 is CASSLTRGPTDTQYF. DNA of the CDR3: TGCGCCAGCAGCCTGACAAGGGGGCCCACAGATACGCAGTATTTT.

This clonotype was recorded at least ten times. The rearrangement uses TRBV5-1 and TRBJ2-1; tentatively, D is TRBD1 (5 bases). V dropped 4 bases and J dropped 3 bases, with 11 bases sitting between them. The germline CDR1 and CDR2 sequences are SGHRS and YFSETQ. The length of the CDR3 is 14 residues. The CDR3 reads CASSPDTFYNEQFF. DNA of the CDR3: TGCGCCAGCAGCCCGGACACATTCTACAATGAGCAGTTCTTC.

This rearrangement joins TRBV2 to TRBJ2-5; TRBD2 agrees at 10 bases. Germline V CDR1 and CDR2: SNHLY, FYNNEI. The CDR3 consists of 15 residues. Trimming removed 4 bases from V and 6 bases from J; junction bases left unmatched: 8. The CDR3, as DNA: TGTGCCAGCAGTGTGGGCGAGCGGGGGGGCCAGACCCAGTACTTC. Protein product: CASSVGERGGQTQYF.

The V gene is TRBV11-2, the J gene TRBJ2-3, with D unclear. The CDR3 totals 12 residues. Per germline, CDR1 SGHAT and CDR2 FQNNGV. Trimming shortened V by 5 bases and J by 9 bases, and 12 bases separated the two germline ends. CDR3 residues: CASSPPYQTQYF. CDR3 DNA: TGTGCCAGCAGCCCACCATATCAGACGCAGTATTTT. The variable domain in full, completed from reference TRBV11-2 and TRBJ2-3, reads EAGVAQSPRYKIIEKRQSVAFWCNPISGHATLYWYQQILGQGPKLLIQFQNNGVVDDSQLPKDRFSAERLKGVDSTLKIQPAKLEDSAVYLCASSPPYQTQYFGPGTRLTVL.

This rearrangement joins TRBV6-1 to TRBJ2-5, with D perhaps being TRBD1 or TRBD2 (5 bases each). Germline CDR1 reads MNHNS; CDR2 reads SASEGT. The CDR3 loop spans 15 amino acids. Trimming took 0 bases from V and 5 from J, leaving 13 bases between them. CDR3 sequence (DNA): TGTGCCAGCAGTGAAGCGGCCGGGGACGGGGAGACCCAGTACTTC. This encodes CASSEAAGDGETQYF.

V is TRBV5-6 and J is TRBJ1-2; 7 bases line up with TRBD1. Germline CDR1 and CDR2: SGHDT and YYEEEE. Losses at the gene ends were 4 bases for V and 4 bases for J; bases not matched to a gene: 7. The CDR3 is made up of 14 amino acids. The CDR3 reads CASSLTGFPYGYTF. The DNA of the CDR3 is TGTGCCAGCAGCCTGACAGGGTTTCCCTATGGCTACACCTTC.

This clonotype was seen only a few times. V is TRBV7-9 and J is TRBJ1-6; D not resolved. Trimming removed 3 bases at V and 5 bases at J, with 8 bases between. The germline gives CDR1 SEHNR, CDR2 FQNEAQ (reference sequence). CDR3 length equals 14 residues. CDR3 nucleotides: TGTGCCAGCAGCTTGGGAGGCAATAATTCACCCCTCCACTTT. Translated: CASSLGGNNSPLHF.

This clonotype was observed a handful of times. The CDR3 nucleotides read TGCGCCAGCAGCCAAGCTTTGGAGACAGACCATGAAAAACTGTTTTTT. Translation gives CASSQALETDHEKLFF. The rearrangement links TRBV4-1 to TRBJ1-4, with D possibly being TRBD1 (5 bases). Trimming left V 1 base short and J 6 bases short, with 15 bases between. Germline values: CDR1 MGHRA, CDR2 YSYEKL. This CDR3 is 16 amino acids long.

This clonotype has just a few counts. The chain links TRBV7-3 to TRBJ2-3; D remains ambiguous. CDR1 is SGHTA, CDR2 FQGTGA, per germline. This CDR3 comprises 16 residues. Between the trimmed V and J ends, which lost 1 base and 5 bases, there was a span of 16 bases. For the CDR3, the DNA is TGTGCCAGCAGCTTAAGAGCCCCCGCAAAGGGAGATACGCAGTATTTT. Translated, it gives CASSLRAPAKGDTQYF.

The CDR3 loop is CSARRITEAFF. For the CDR3, the DNA is TGCAGTGCTAGGAGGATCACTGAAGCTTTCTTT. V is TRBV20-1 and J is TRBJ1-1, with unresolved D. V was cut by 3 bases and J by 4 bases, with 6 bases left in between. This CDR3 spans 11 amino acids. CDR1 is DFQATT, CDR2 SNEGSKA, per germline (reference sequence).

This chain connects TRBV7-9 to TRBJ1-5; D ambiguous. Trimming cost V 5 bases and J 6 bases, with 8 bases left between them. The germline V gene has CDR1 SEHNR and CDR2 FQNEAQ (reference sequence). This CDR3 has 12 amino acids. In DNA form, the CDR3 reads TGTGCCAGCAGCCAAGAAGTTCAGCCCCAGCATTTT. It codes for CASSQEVQPQHF.

This clonotype was counted a few times. The chain employs TRBV2 and TRBJ2-3; 12 nucleotides line up with TRBD1. The CDR3 is made up of 18 amino acids. Per the germline V gene, CDR1 is SNHLY and CDR2 is FYNNEI. The V and J ends lost 3 bases and 0 bases, in that order; junction bases with no gene match: 7. CDR3: CASSERGQGASSTDTQYF. The CDR3, as DNA: TGTGCCAGCAGTGAGAGGGGACAGGGGGCATCTAGCACAGATACGCAGTATTTT.

The chain links TRBV28 to TRBJ1-1; 7 bases align to TRBD1. V lost 3 bases and J lost 7; bases outside the gene matches: 5. From germline, CDR1 is MDHEN and CDR2 SYDVKM. The length of the CDR3 is 13 residues. The CDR3 sequence is CASSFGDSIEAFF. The CDR3 DNA sequence: TGTGCCAGCAGTTTTGGGGACAGTATTGAAGCTTTCTTT.

The rearrangement uses TRBV7-6 and TRBJ2-2; D gene unclear. CDR1 SGHVS and CDR2 FNYEAQ come from the germline V gene. Between the trimmed V and J ends, which lost 2 bases and 5 bases, there was a span of 18 bases. The CDR3 loop spans 17 amino acids. CDR3 in DNA: TGTGCCAGCAGCTTATCAGTGTGGGCGGTAACAACCGGGGAGCTGTTTTTT. This translates into CASSLSVWAVTTGELFF.

This clonotype appeared a few times. The V and J genes are TRBV5-1 and TRBJ1-1; a possible D gene is TRBD1 (5 bases). The CDR3 totals 14 residues. Trimming stripped 7 bases from V and 4 bases from J, with 17 bases between. Germline V gene lookup returns CDR1 SGHRS and CDR2 YFSETQ. The CDR3 DNA sequence: TGCGCCAGCGGGGTATTACCTGGGGCCACTGAAGCTTTCTTT. Translation: CASGVLPGATEAFF.

DNA for the CDR3: TGTGCCATCAGGTCAGGTCCCCCTAACACCGGGGAGCTGTTTTTT. Translating gives CAIRSGPPNTGELFF. This sequence joins TRBV10-3 and TRBJ2-2; D is undetermined. The V gene lost 6 bases and the J gene lost 2 bases, with 13 bases spanning the gap. The CDR3 extends over 15 amino acids. Per germline, CDR1 ENHRY and CDR2 SYGVKD.

The rearrangement joins TRBV5-1 to TRBJ1-6; TRBD1 might be the D (5 bases). There are 16 residues in the CDR3. V gave up 4 bases and J gave up 8 bases, with 19 bases separating them. Germline V CDR1 and CDR2: SGHRS, YFSETQ. CDR3 amino acids: CASSGGAGRYDSPLHF. In DNA, the CDR3 is TGCGCCAGCAGCGGAGGGGCGGGACGATATGATTCACCCCTCCACTTT. The full variable domain, its missing parts supplied by reference TRBV5-1 and TRBJ1-6, is KAGVTQTPRYLIKTRGQQVTLSCSPISGHRSVSWYQQTPGQGLQFLFEYFSETQRNKGNFPGRFSGRQFSNSRSEMNVSTLELGDSALYLCASSGGAGRYDSPLHFGNGTRLTVT.

The chain couples TRBV7-2 to TRBJ2-2, with 8 bases aligning to TRBD1. This CDR3 has 15 residues. Germline V gene lookup returns CDR1 SGHTA and CDR2 FQGNSA. V dropped 6 bases and J dropped 14; count of bases not matched to a gene: 17. The CDR3 sequence: CASRYGQGGAGVLFF. For the CDR3, the DNA is TGTGCCAGCAGGTACGGACAGGGAGGCGCCGGGGTTCTGTTTTTT.

This clonotype was observed a few times. This chain joins TRBV7-2 and TRBJ2-2, with 10 bases fitting TRBD2. Per germline, CDR1 SGHTA and CDR2 FQGNSA. CDR3 size: 15 residues. The V segment lost 5 bases and the J segment 10 bases; nucleotides outside the gene matches: 10. CDR3 residues: CASSETSGIGKELFF. The CDR3 DNA follows: TGTGCCAGCAGCGAAACTAGCGGGATAGGGAAGGAGCTGTTTTTT.

This clonotype was found once. This rearrangement joins TRBV12-3 or TRBV12-4 to TRBJ2-1, with D tentatively TRBD2 (5 bases). This CDR3 has 15 amino acids. Trimming took 6 bases from V and 3 from J, leaving 15 bases between them. The CDR3 reads CASSPKEVDYNEQFF. The CDR3 coding sequence is TGTGCCAGCAGCCCGAAGGAGGTTGACTACAATGAGCAGTTCTTC.

This clonotype was picked up a small number of times. J is TRBJ1-1 and V is TRBV20-1, with a tentative D call TRBD1 (6 bases). Germline V gene lookup returns CDR1 DFQATT and CDR2 SNEGSKA (reference sequence). V was trimmed by 6 bases and J by 7 bases, leaving 9 bases between them. The CDR3 totals 10 residues. CDR3 in amino acids: CSARQVEAFF. The CDR3 nucleotides read TGCAGTGCAAGACAGGTTGAAGCTTTCTTT.

Only a few counts were recorded for this clonotype. V is TRBV20-1 and J is TRBJ1-2; D not resolved. Trimming shortened V by 6 bases and J by 7 bases, and 18 bases separated the two germline ends. CDR1 is DFQATT, CDR2 SNEGSKA, per germline (reference sequence). The CDR3 extends over 13 amino acids. This CDR3 reads CSAPPSAGRGYTF. The CDR3 bases are TGCAGTGCCCCGCCCTCGGCCGGACGTGGCTACACCTTC.

There are a few counts of this clonotype. The V and J genes are TRBV28 and TRBJ2-3; possible D gene TRBD1, 5 bases. The V end lost 6 bases, the J end lost 2 bases, and 6 bases lay between the germline ends. Looked up from germline, CDR1 is MDHEN and CDR2 is SYDVKM. The CDR3 sequence is 12 residues long. The CDR3: CASRDNTDTQYF. The CDR3 nucleotides read TGTGCCAGCAGGGACAACACAGATACGCAGTATTTT. The full variable domain, with the rest looked up from reference TRBV28 and TRBJ2-3, is DVKVTQSSRYLVKRTGEKVFLECVQDMDHENMFWYRQDPGLGLRLIYFSYDVKMKEKGDIPEGYSVSREKKERFSLILESASTNQTSMYLCASRDNTDTQYFGPGTRLTVL.

The J gene is TRBJ2-5, the V gene TRBV6-6; weak D call: TRBD2 (6 bases). The germline V gene has CDR1 MNHNY and CDR2 SVGAGI (reference sequence). With 8 bases removed from V and 7 bases from J, the gap between germline ends came to 11 bases. This CDR3 is built from 11 residues. The CDR3 sequence: CASGTGGTQYF. CDR3 bases: TGTGCCAGCGGTACCGGGGGGACCCAGTACTTC.

The chain links TRBV7-9 to TRBJ2-1, with a possible D match to TRBD2 (6 bases). The CDR3 sequence is 13 residues long. The V end lost 5 bases, the J end lost 8 bases, and 13 bases lay between the germline ends. Germline CDR1 and CDR2: SEHNR and FQNEAQ (reference sequence). The CDR3 loop is CASSAGPWDEQFF. The CDR3 nucleotides are TGTGCCAGCAGCGCGGGACCATGGGATGAGCAGTTCTTC.

V and J are TRBV6-2 or TRBV6-3 and TRBJ2-5, with D tentatively TRBD2 (6 bases). The CDR3 is 16 residues long. Looked up from germline, CDR1 is MNHEY and CDR2 is SVGEGT. V shed 3 bases and J shed 0 bases, with 14 bases lying between them. Here the CDR3 DNA reads TGTGCCAGCAGTTATTGGTTGCGGGATTACCAAGAGACCCAGTACTTC. As protein: CASSYWLRDYQETQYF.